Detailed here is one T cell receptor (beta chain). Its antigen is unknown. This entry is derived from a study of cytomegalovirus exposure and HLA in healthy donors. Study-level points and caveats: The authors listed 180 or so TCR beta chains as cytomegalovirus-associated. Whilst most TCR sequences proved rare, a subset of public TCRs occurred across many donors.

The CDR3 runs 15 residues. The V and J ends lost 2 bases and 4 bases, in that order; junction bases with no gene match: 3. In germline, CDR1 is MNHNY, CDR2 SVGAGI (reference sequence). The PCR contained 60 Vbeta and 13 Jbeta primers. Profiled with immunoSEQ multiplex PCR; TCRdb holds only in-frame clones, not every one. The data hold roughly 80,000 clones, with 77% observed a single time. The source is a man between 50 and 59 years old in good health and CMV-seropositive. The V call is TRBV6-6, the J call TRBJ2-7; 12 bases line up with TRBD2. What was sequenced was PBMCs. This CDR3 reads CASSYLTSGSYEQYF. The CDR3 region has the DNA TGTGCCAGCAGTTACCTGACTAGCGGGAGTTACGAGCAGTACTTC.